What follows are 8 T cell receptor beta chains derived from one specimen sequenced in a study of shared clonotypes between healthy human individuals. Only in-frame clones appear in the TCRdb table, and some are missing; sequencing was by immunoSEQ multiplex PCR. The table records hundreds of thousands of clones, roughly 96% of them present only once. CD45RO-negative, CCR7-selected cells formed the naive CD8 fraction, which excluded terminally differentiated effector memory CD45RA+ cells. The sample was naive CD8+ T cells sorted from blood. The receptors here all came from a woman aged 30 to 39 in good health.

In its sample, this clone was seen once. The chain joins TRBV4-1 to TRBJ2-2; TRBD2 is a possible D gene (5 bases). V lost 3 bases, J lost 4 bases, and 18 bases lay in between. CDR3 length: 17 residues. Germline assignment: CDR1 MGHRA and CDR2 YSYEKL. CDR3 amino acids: CASSHGSQLVRTGELFF. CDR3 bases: TGCGCCAGCAGCCACGGATCTCAACTAGTTCGCACCGGGGAGCTGTTTTTT.

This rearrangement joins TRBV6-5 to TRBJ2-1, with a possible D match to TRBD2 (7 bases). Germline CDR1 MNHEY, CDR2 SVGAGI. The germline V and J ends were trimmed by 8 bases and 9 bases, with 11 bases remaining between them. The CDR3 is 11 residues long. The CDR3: CASGRGREQFF. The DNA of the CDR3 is TGTGCCAGCGGGCGGGGGCGTGAGCAGTTCTTC.

The CDR3 sequence: CSVVLRDEAFF. CDR3 sequence (DNA): TGCAGCGTTGTTCTTCGCGATGAAGCTTTCTTT. This sequence joins TRBV29-1 and TRBJ1-1; D is ambiguous. The CDR3 is 11 residues long. Per the germline V gene, CDR1 is SQVTM and CDR2 is ANQGSEA. The V gene lost 4 bases and the J gene lost 7 bases, with 10 bases spanning the gap.

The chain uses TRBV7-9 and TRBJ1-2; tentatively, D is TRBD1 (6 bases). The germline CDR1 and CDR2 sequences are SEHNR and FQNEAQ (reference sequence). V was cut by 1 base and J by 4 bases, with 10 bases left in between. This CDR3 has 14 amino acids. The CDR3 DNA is TGTGCCAGCAGCTTAGTTACGGACAGCTATGGCTACACCTTC. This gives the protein CASSLVTDSYGYTF.

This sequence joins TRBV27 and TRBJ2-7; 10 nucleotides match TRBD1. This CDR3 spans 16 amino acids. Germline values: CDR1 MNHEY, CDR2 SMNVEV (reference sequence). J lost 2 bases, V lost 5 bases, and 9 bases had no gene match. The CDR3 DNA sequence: TGTGCCAGCAGTCGAATTCCGGGACAGGGGACCTACGAGCAGTACTTC. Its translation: CASSRIPGQGTYEQYF.

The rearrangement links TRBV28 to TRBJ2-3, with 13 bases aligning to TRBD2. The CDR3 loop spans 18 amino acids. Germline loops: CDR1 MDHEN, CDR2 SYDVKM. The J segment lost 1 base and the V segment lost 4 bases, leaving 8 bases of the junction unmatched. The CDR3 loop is CASSYGGLAGEGTDTQYF. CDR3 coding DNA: TGTGCCAGCAGTTATGGCGGACTAGCGGGAGAGGGCACAGATACGCAGTATTTT.

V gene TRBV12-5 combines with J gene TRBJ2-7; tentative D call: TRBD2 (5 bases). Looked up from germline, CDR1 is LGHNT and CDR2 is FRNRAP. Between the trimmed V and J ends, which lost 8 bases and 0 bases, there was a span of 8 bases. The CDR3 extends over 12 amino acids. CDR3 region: CASSGNSYEQYF. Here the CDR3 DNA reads TGTGCTAGTTCGGGGAACTCCTACGAGCAGTACTTC.

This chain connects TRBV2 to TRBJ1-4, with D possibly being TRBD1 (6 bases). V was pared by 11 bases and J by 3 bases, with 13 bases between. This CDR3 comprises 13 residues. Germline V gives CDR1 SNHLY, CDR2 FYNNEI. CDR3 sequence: CALQTGANEKLFF. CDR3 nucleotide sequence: TGTGCCCTACAGACAGGCGCTAATGAAAAACTGTTTTTT.